These 18 T cell receptor beta chains were all obtained from the same sample, sequenced in a study of blood T cells in healthy people across ages. The second PCR ran about 6 to 11 cycles with a sample-barcoded 5' primer and J-beta primers. In TCRdb, the 5' RACE reads were re-called with MiXCR into one record per CDR3 protein. The data contain about 1.8 million distinct CDR3 sequences, approximately 50% of them singletons. The sample comprised blood. These receptors all come from a woman in her thirties or forties in good health.

This clonotype was counted a few times. The J gene is TRBJ2-5, the V gene TRBV4-2; no reliable D call. The CDR3 is 15 amino acids. Trimming removed 4 bases at V and 1 base at J, with 13 bases between. Germline CDR1 is LGHNA and CDR2 is YNFKEQ. The CDR3 DNA sequence: TGTGCCAGCAGCCCGAGTAGCAACGGCCAAGAGACCCAGTACTTC. It encodes CASSPSSNGQETQYF.

Comments on this clonotype: A much larger clone differs from this one at a single base, so this may be a read error. V is TRBV29-1 and J is TRBJ2-7; 10 bases are a match to TRBD1. This CDR3 is 13 amino acids long. In germline, CDR1 is SQVTM, CDR2 ANQGSEA. CDR3 residues: CNVAGTGDYEQYF. The CDR3 DNA reads TGCAACGTAGCCGGGACAGGGGACTACGAGCAGTACTTC.

The sample holds a few counts of this clonotype. This rearrangement joins TRBV12-3 or TRBV12-4 to TRBJ2-3; D may match TRBD1 or TRBD2 (6 bases each). Deletions cut 3 bases from V and 7 bases from J, with 11 bases between. CDR3 length: 13 amino acids. CDR3 sequence: CASSFGGRNTQYF. CDR3 coding DNA: TGTGCCAGCAGTTTCGGGGGCAGAAATACGCAGTATTTT.

The chain combines TRBV12-3 or TRBV12-4 with TRBJ2-1; weak D call: TRBD2 (7 bases). The CDR3 length is 16 residues. The ends were cut back, 8 bases at V and 7 bases at J, with 24 bases in the middle. This CDR3 reads CASYRHGGAEGNEQFF. Written as DNA, the CDR3 is TGTGCCAGCTACAGACATGGGGGGGCCGAGGGTAATGAGCAGTTCTTC.

This clonotype was observed a few times. V is TRBV20-1 and J is TRBJ2-1; D is ambiguous. Germline loops: CDR1 DFQATT, CDR2 SNEGSKA (reference sequence). This CDR3 region has 17 residues. The CDR3 loop is CSGRLPPPPVLYNEQFF. The DNA of the CDR3 is TGCAGCGGTCGCCTGCCCCCACCCCCTGTTCTATACAATGAGCAGTTCTTC.

Points on this clonotype: Its ends do not fully match the called genes, so a read error is possible. The rearrangement joins TRBV29-1 to TRBJ2-3, with 7 bases fitting TRBD2. Per germline, CDR1 SQVTM and CDR2 ANQGSEA. This CDR3 is built from 17 residues. DNA for the CDR3: TGCAGCGTTGACTATACAGTCGGGGGGTTAAGCACAGATGCGCAGTATTTT. Translation gives CSVDYTVGGLSTDAQYF.

This clonotype showed up just a few times. The rearrangement joins TRBV6-1 to TRBJ2-7, with D possibly being TRBD2 (6 bases). Trimming removed 2 bases at V and 8 bases at J, with 13 bases between. There are 13 residues in the CDR3. Germline-derived CDR1 and CDR2 are MNHNS and SASEGT. The CDR3 is CASSERRVYQQYF. CDR3 DNA: TGTGCCAGCAGTGAACGGAGGGTTTATCAGCAGTACTTC.

The chain is built from TRBV5-1 and TRBJ2-3; possibly TRBD2 for D (6 bases). V was trimmed by 4 bases and J by 0 bases, leaving 15 bases between them. CDR3 size: 16 residues. The V gene's germline CDR1 is SGHRS and CDR2 YFSETQ. The CDR3 loop is CASSALQGTSTDTQYF. CDR3 sequence (DNA): TGCGCCAGCAGCGCACTCCAAGGGACTAGCACAGATACGCAGTATTTT.

The rearrangement uses TRBV6-1 and TRBJ1-2; possibly TRBD1 for D (6 bases). CDR1 is MNHNS and CDR2 is SASEGT in the germline V gene. Trimming removed 8 bases at V and 6 bases at J, with 28 bases between. This CDR3 comprises 17 residues. The CDR3 bases are TGTGCCAGCTGGGGGCCCCGCCAAGACGACAGGCGGCATGGCTACACCTTC. It codes for CASWGPRQDDRRHGYTF.

The gene calls are TRBV18 and TRBJ1-2, with D perhaps TRBD1 (6 bases). Deletions cut 3 bases from V and 4 bases from J, with 9 bases between. This CDR3 comprises 13 residues. Germline V gene lookup returns CDR1 KGHSH and CDR2 LQKENI. The CDR3 loop reads CASSPADSYGYTF. CDR3 bases: TGTGCCAGCTCACCCGCGGACAGCTATGGCTACACCTTC.

This clonotype was counted between two and nine times. V and J are TRBV28 and TRBJ2-6, with D possibly TRBD1 on 6 matching bases. The V end was cut by 2 bases, the J end by 4 bases, with 15 bases between. The CDR3 spans 17 residues. Germline-derived CDR1 and CDR2 are MDHEN and SYDVKM. CDR3 bases: TGTGCCAGCAGTTTAGTGTTGGCAGGGGACGGGGCCAACGTCCTGACTTTC. Its translation is CASSLVLAGDGANVLTF.

The V gene is TRBV11-2, the J gene TRBJ1-2; D remains unclear. Trimming pared 6 bases from V and 6 bases from J, leaving 11 bases between. Germline assignment: CDR1 SGHAT and CDR2 FQNNGV. The CDR3 has 12 residues. CDR3 amino acids: CASSRTSNGYTF. The CDR3 DNA reads as TGTGCCAGCAGTAGGACCTCGAATGGCTACACCTTC.

The rearrangement links TRBV20-1 to TRBJ1-5; tentative D call: TRBD1 (5 bases). CDR1 is DFQATT, CDR2 SNEGSKA, per germline (reference sequence). Trimming pared 1 base from V and 6 bases from J, leaving 10 bases between. The CDR3 has 13 residues. CDR3 coding DNA: TGCAGTGCTAGAGGGGGGATCGGTCAGCCCCAGCATTTT. Translating it yields CSARGGIGQPQHF.

V usage is TRBV7-2 and J usage is TRBJ2-3; 9 bases are a match to TRBD1. This CDR3 is 16 amino acids long. The trim removed 1 base at V and 4 bases at J, leaving 6 bases unmatched. Germline CDR1 and CDR2: SGHTA and FQGNSA. The CDR3 DNA follows: TGTGCCAGCAGCTTAGGGGGGACAGGGTTGGCAGATACGCAGTATTTT. Translated: CASSLGGTGLADTQYF.

The chain has TRBV6-1 and TRBJ1-6; D is unclear. CDR3 length: 15 amino acids. Germline V gene data show CDR1 as MNHNS and CDR2 as SASEGT. V was clipped by 0 bases and J by 4 bases, with 7 bases between them. The CDR3 sequence is CASSEASRYNSPLHF. DNA for the CDR3: TGTGCCAGCAGTGAAGCGTCACGGTATAATTCACCCCTCCACTTT.

This clonotype appeared once. The rearrangement links TRBV7-2 to TRBJ2-5, with D possibly matching TRBD2 (5 bases). The CDR3 runs to 14 residues. V shed 5 bases and J shed 5 bases, with 15 bases lying between them. The germline gives CDR1 SGHTA, CDR2 FQGNSA. CDR3 sequence: CASSVGRGSETQYF. The CDR3 coding sequence is TGTGCCAGCAGCGTAGGACGGGGTTCGGAGACCCAGTACTTC.

The chain is built from TRBV20-1 and TRBJ1-2; no firm D call. The CDR3 totals 15 residues. The V gene's germline CDR1 is DFQATT and CDR2 SNEGSKA (reference sequence). V lost 6 bases and J 4 bases, leaving 21 bases between the germline ends. Here the CDR3 reads CSAKADTKAFYGYTF. The CDR3 nucleotides are TGCAGTGCAAAAGCAGACACGAAAGCATTCTATGGCTACACCTTC.

The J gene is TRBJ1-2, the V gene TRBV29-1; the D gene is possibly TRBD1 (6 bases). The V and J ends lost 2 bases and 5 bases respectively, with 24 bases between them. Germline V lookup: CDR1 SQVTM, CDR2 ANQGSEA. There are 17 residues in the CDR3. CDR3 DNA: TGCAGCGTTGAATTAGGCGGCAGGGGCCTGGAAGAATATGGCTACACCTTC. It encodes CSVELGGRGLEEYGYTF.